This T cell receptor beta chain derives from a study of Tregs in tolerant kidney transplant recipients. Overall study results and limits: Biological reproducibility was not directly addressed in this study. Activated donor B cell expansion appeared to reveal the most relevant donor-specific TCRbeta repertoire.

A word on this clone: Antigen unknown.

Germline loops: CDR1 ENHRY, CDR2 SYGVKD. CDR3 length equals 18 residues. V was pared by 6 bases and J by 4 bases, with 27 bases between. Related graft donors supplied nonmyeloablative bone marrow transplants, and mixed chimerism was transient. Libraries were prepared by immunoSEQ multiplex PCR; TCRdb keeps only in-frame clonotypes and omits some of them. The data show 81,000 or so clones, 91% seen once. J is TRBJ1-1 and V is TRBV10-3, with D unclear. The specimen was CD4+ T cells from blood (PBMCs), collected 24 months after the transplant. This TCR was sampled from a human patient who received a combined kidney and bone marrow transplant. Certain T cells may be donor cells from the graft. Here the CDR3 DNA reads TGTGCCATCAGCCAATCTACTGGCAAGGCTCGACCGGGCACTGAAGCTTTCTTT. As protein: CAISQSTGKARPGTEAFF.